This record covers a single TCR beta chain. What it binds is not known. Germline loops: CDR1 SGHRS, CDR2 YFSETQ. The CDR3 totals 14 residues. V dropped 2 bases and J dropped 5 bases, with 11 bases sitting between them. Ahead of sequencing, the ViraFEST assay grew antigen-specific CD4+ T cells using viral peptide pools. On roughly day 10 of culture, CD4+ T cells were separated out. As their vaccination, participants received two doses of either BNT162b2 or mRNA-1273. Culturing of some 2 million PBMC per well took place with approximately 10 IU/ml IL-2 and 7.5 to 10 ug/ml peptides. The authors replaced half the medium with IL-2 medium on days 3 and 7. These data are taken from a study of vaccination effects on CD4 cells after COVID-19. As for the study in general: Post-vaccine draws lagged the second dose by a median of 72 days. Study-level results: Convalescent patients were scarce in the study, and it lacked early post-infection timepoints.

TCRdb's table, derived via immunoSEQ multiplex PCR, lists solely in-frame clones and lacks some. Among roughly 56,000 clones listed, about three quarters were seen once. The sequence was obtained from a human donor who received a COVID-19 vaccine. The source was CD4+ T cells from PBMCs cultured with HCoV-229E spike peptides, collected after COVID-19 vaccination. The chain has TRBV5-1 and TRBJ1-5; D is ambiguous. For the CDR3, the DNA is TGCGCCAGCAGCTTTGGTTCTAGTGATCAGCCCCAGCATTTT. Its protein is CASSFGSSDQPQHF.